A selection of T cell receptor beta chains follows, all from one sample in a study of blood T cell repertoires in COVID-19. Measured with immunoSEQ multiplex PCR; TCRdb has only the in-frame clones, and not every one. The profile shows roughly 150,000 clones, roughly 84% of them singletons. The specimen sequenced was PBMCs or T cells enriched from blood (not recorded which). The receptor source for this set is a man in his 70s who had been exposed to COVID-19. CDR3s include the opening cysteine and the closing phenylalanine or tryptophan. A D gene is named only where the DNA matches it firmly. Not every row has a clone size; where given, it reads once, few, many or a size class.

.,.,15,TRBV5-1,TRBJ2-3,CASSSGETSTDTQYF,TGCGCCAGCAGCTCTGGGGAGACGAGCACAGATACGCAGTATTTT
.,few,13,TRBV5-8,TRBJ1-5,CASSLWLNQPQHF,TGTGCCAGCAGCTTGTGGCTGAACCAGCCCCAGCATTTT
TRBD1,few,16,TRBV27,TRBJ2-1,CASSPTVGQGIFEQFF,TGTGCCAGCAGTCCGACCGTCGGACAGGGGATATTTGAGCAGTTCTTC
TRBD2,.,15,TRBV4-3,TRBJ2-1,CASSQPGGPYNEQFF,TGCGCCAGCAGCCAACCGGGAGGACCGTACAATGAGCAGTTCTTC
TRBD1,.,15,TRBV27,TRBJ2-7,CASKPGQGDFYEQYF,TGTGCCAGCAAACCGGGACAGGGCGATTTCTACGAGCAGTACTTC
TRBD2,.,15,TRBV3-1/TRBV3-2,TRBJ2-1,CASSATSGGYNEQFF,TGTGCCAGCAGCGCAACTAGCGGGGGTTACAATGAGCAGTTCTTC
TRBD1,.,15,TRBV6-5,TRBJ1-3,CASSNGQGSGNTIYF,TGTGCCAGCAGTAACGGACAGGGCTCTGGAAACACCATATATTTT
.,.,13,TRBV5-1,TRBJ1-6,CASSLEGNSPLHF,TGCGCCAGCAGCTTGGAGGGGAATTCACCCCTCCACTTT
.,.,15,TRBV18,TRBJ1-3,CASSPALSSGNTIYF,TGTGCCAGCTCACCAGCACTTAGCTCTGGAAACACCATATATTTT
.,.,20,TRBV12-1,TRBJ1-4,CASSPLCPRQGGRTNEKLFF,TGTGCCAGCAGCCCTTTATGCCCACGACAGGGTGGAAGGACTAATGAAAAACTGTTTTTT
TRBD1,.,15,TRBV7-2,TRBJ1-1,CASQPRQGMNTEAFF,TGTGCCAGCCAGCCCCGACAGGGAATGAACACTGAAGCTTTCTTT
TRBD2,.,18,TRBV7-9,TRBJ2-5,CASSPNSLERGPQETQYF,TGTGCCAGCAGCCCTAACTCACTAGAGCGGGGACCGCAAGAGACCCAGTACTTC
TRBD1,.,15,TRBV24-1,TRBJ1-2,CATSEPGTANYGYTF,TGTGCCACCAGTGAGCCAGGGACAGCCAACTATGGCTACACCTTC
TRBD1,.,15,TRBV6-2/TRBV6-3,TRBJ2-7,CASSKMGQGMHEQYF,TGTGCCAGCAGCAAAATGGGACAGGGTATGCACGAGCAGTACTTC
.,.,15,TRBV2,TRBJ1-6,CASSENQLVDSPLHF,TGTGCCAGCAGTGAAAACCAACTGGTCGATTCACCCCTCCACTTT
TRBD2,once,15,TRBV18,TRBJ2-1,CASSPGAGGRNEQFF,TGTGCCAGCTCACCAGGAGCGGGGGGGAGGAATGAGCAGTTCTTC
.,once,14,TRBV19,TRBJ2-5,CASSSYGLQETQYF,TGTGCCAGTAGTAGCTATGGGCTCCAAGAGACCCAGTACTTC
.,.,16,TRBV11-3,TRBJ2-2,CASSFSRGQNTGELFF,TGTGCCAGCAGCTTTTCTCGGGGACAGAACACCGGGGAGCTGTTTTTT
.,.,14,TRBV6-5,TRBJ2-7,CASSYGGLVYEQYF,TGTGCCAGCAGTTACGGGGGGTTAGTATACGAGCAGTACTTC
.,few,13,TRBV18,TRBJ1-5,CASSAEYNQPQHF,TGTGCCAGCTCCGCGGAGTATAATCAGCCCCAGCATTTT
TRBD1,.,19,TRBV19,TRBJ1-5,CASSISRTGASLSNQPQHF,TGTGCCAGTAGTATATCGCGGACAGGGGCGTCCCTTAGCAATCAGCCCCAGCATTTT
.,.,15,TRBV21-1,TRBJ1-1,CASSKAGTGLTEAFF,TGTGCCAGCAGCAAAGCAGGGACAGGGCTCACTGAAGCTTTCTTT
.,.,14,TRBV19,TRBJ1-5,CASNVQGLNQPQHF,TGTGCCAGTAATGTACAGGGCCTCAATCAGCCCCAGCATTTT
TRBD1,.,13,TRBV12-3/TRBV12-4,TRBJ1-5,CASNPGGYQPQHF,TGTGCCAGCAACCCAGGGGGGTACCAGCCCCAGCATTTT
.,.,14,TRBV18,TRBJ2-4,CASSPLAKDNIQYF,TGTGCCAGCTCACCATTAGCGAAGGACAACATTCAGTACTTC